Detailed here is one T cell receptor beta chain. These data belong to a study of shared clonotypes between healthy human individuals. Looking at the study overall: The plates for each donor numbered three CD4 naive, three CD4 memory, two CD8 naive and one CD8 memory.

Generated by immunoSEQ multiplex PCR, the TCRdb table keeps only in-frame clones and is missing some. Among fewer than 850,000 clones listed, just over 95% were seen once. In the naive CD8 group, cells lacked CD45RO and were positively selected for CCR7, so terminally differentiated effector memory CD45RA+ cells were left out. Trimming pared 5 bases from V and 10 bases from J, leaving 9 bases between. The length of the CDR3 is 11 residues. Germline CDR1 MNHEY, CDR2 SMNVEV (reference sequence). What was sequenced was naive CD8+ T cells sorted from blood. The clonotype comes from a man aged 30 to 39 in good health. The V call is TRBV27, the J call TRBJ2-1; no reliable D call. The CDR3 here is CASSPSTEQFF. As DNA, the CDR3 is TGTGCCAGCAGTCCGAGTACCGAGCAGTTCTTC.